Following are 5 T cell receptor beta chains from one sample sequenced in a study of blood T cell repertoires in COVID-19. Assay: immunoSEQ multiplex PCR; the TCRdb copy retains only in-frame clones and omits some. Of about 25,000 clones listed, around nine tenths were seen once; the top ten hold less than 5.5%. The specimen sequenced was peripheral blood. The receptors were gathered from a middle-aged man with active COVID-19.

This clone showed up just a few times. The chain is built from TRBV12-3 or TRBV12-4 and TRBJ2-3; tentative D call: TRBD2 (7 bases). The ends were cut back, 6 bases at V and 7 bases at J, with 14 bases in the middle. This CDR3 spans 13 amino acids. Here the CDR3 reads CASSRGAGHTQYF. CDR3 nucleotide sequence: TGTGCCAGCAGCCGGGGGGCTGGCCATACGCAGTATTTT.

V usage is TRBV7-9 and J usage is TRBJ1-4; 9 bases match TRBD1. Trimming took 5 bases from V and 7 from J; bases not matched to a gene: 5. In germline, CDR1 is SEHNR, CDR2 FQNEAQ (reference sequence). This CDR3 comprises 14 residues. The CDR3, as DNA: TGTGCCAGCAGCCCACAGGGGGCTTTTGAAAAACTGTTTTTT. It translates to CASSPQGAFEKLFF.

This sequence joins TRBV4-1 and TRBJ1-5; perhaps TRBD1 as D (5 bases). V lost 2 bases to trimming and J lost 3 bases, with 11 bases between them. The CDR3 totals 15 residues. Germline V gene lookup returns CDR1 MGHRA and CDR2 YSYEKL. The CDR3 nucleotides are TGCGCCAGCAGCCAAACCGGGACTTACAATCAGCCCCAGCATTTT. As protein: CASSQTGTYNQPQHF.

Here the CDR3 reads CASSFLGTGLIYNEQFF. In nucleotides, the CDR3 is TGTGCCAGCAGTTTCTTAGGGACAGGGTTAATCTACAATGAGCAGTTCTTC. The chain employs TRBV28 and TRBJ2-1; TRBD1 agrees at 9 bases. Looked up from germline, CDR1 is MDHEN and CDR2 is SYDVKM. V shed 3 bases, J shed 3 bases, and the junction held 9 bases outside the gene matches. The CDR3 loop spans 17 amino acids.

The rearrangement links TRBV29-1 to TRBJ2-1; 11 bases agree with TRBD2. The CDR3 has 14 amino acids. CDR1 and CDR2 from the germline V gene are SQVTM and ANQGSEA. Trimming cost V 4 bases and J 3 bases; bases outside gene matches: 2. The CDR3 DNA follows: TGCAGCGTTGCACTAGCGGGGGACTACAATGAGCAGTTCTTC. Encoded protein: CSVALAGDYNEQFF.